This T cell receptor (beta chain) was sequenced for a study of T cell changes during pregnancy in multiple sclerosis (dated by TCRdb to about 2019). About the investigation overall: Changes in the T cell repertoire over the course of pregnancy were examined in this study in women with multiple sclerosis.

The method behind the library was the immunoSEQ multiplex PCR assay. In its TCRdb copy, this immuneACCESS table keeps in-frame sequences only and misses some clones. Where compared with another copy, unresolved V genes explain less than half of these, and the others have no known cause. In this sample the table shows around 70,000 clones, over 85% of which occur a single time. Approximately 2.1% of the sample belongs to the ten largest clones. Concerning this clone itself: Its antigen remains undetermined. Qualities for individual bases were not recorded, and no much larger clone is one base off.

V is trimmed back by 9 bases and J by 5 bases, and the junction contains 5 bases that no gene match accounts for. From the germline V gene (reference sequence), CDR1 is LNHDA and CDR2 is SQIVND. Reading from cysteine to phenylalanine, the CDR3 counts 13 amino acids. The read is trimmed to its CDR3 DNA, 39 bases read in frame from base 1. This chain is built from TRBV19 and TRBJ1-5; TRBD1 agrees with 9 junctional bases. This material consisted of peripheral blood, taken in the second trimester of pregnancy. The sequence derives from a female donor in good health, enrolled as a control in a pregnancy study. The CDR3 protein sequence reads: CASSGQGDQPQHF. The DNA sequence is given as TGTGCCAGCTCGGGACAGGGTGATCAGCCCCAGCATTTT.